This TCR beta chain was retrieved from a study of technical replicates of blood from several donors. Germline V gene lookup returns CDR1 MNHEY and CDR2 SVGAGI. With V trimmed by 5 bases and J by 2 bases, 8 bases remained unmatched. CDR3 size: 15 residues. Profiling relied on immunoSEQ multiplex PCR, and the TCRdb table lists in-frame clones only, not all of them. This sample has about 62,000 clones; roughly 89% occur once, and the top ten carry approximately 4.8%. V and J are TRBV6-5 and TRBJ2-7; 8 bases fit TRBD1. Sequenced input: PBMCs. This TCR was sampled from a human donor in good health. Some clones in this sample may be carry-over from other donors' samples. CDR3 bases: TGTGCCAGCAGTCGAACCGGGACAGGCACCTACGAGCAGTACTTC. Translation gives CASSRTGTGTYEQYF.